These T cell receptor beta chains were read from a single sample in a study of cytotoxic CD8 clonotypes in ibrutinib-treated CLL. Produced via immunoSEQ multiplex PCR; TCRdb's table is partial and in-frame only. Counted here are about 330,000 clones, approximately 67% occurring once; the ten biggest clones make up about 6.7%. Source: PBMCs, taken after 36 months of ibrutinib treatment. The receptors originated from a human donor with chronic lymphocytic leukemia. The CDR3 runs from the conserved cysteine through the conserved F or W. The D gene is left open where the match is weak. Not all rows give a size; the values are once, few, many and, for expanded clones, a class.

cdr3_nt cdr3_aa j_call clone_size d_call v_call cdr3_length
TGTGCCAGCATGGAGTTGGGACAGCCCCAGCATTTT CASMELGQPQHF TRBJ1-5 . . TRBV28 12
TGCAGCGTTCGCCCCCATCTCACCGGGACGGCCTCTGGGAACACCTTC CSVRPHLTGTASGNTF TRBJ1-2 . . TRBV29-1 16
TGTGCCAGCTCACCACCCAGGACCCGAACCCCCACCGGGGAGCTGTTTTTT CASSPPRTRTPTGELFF TRBJ2-2 once . TRBV18 17
TGCGCCAGCAGCCAAGGGGGACTAGCGGGATCAGCTCTGGGCGAGCAGTACTTC CASSQGGLAGSALGEQYF TRBJ2-7 . TRBD2 TRBV4-3 18
TGTGCCAGCAGCTTAATAGGGGGATTTCAGGGCCAAGAGACCCAGTACTTC CASSLIGGFQGQETQYF TRBJ2-5 . . TRBV7-3 17
TGCAGCGTTGGGCGTCAGGAAAAACTGTTTTTT CSVGRQEKLFF TRBJ1-4 . . TRBV29-1 11
TGTGCCAGCAGCTTAGGTCCAATCTACGAGCAGTACTTC CASSLGPIYEQYF TRBJ2-7 few . TRBV11-3 13
TGTGCCAGCAGCTTATCGGCTGTATCCTACGAGCAGTACTTC CASSLSAVSYEQYF TRBJ2-7 . . TRBV11-1 14
TGTGCCAGCAGCCCTTGGGGCTTCAGGGCTGAAGCTTTCTTT CASSPWGFRAEAFF TRBJ1-1 . . TRBV6-7 14
TGTGCCAGTAGTATCACAGGGTTGGACACTGAAGCTTTCTTT CASSITGLDTEAFF TRBJ1-1 . . TRBV19 14
TGTGCCAGCAGCTTGACGCCATCCAGAGGCTCTGGAAACACCATATATTTT CASSLTPSRGSGNTIYF TRBJ1-3 . . TRBV5-6 17
TGTGCCAGCAGCCCTGGGACTTACGCCGATACGCAGTATTTT CASSPGTYADTQYF TRBJ2-3 . . TRBV6-5 14
TGCAGCGTTGGAGGACAGGGGCTAGGCGGGGAGCTGTTTTTT CSVGGQGLGGELFF TRBJ2-2 . TRBD1 TRBV29-1 14
TGTGCCAGCAGTGATCGTTTCAGGGGAAAAACTGAAGCTTTCTTT CASSDRFRGKTEAFF TRBJ1-1 . . TRBV6-1 15
TGTGCCAGCAGCGCAGGACAGGGGATCAATGAGCAGTTCTTC CASSAGQGINEQFF TRBJ2-1 . TRBD1 TRBV9 14
TGCGCCAGCAGCCGGGACAGGGAAGAAGGTGAGCAGTTCTTC CASSRDREEGEQFF TRBJ2-1 few TRBD1 TRBV5-1 14
TGTGCCAGCAGCTTCGGGACAGCCAACTCTGGGGCCAACGTCCTGACTTTC CASSFGTANSGANVLTF TRBJ2-6 . TRBD1 TRBV7-3 17
TGTGCCAGCAGTGCCCTTGGACTAGCGAAAGAGACCCAGTACTTC CASSALGLAKETQYF TRBJ2-5 . TRBD2 TRBV25-1 15
TGTGCCAGCAGTGAAGCGCTTCGTTACAGGGGCGAGCAGTACTTC CASSEALRYRGEQYF TRBJ2-7 . TRBD1 TRBV2 15
TGCGCCAGCAAGTTAGGGACAACGCAAGAGACCCAGTACTTC CASKLGTTQETQYF TRBJ2-5 once . TRBV10-2 14
TGTGCCAGCAGCTTAGAGGGTCGGGGGGCGCAGGAGACCCAGTACTTC CASSLEGRGAQETQYF TRBJ2-5 . . TRBV7-6 16
TGCGCCAGCAGCCCTTGGCGGATGGGACTAGCGGTGATCTCCTACAATGAGCAGTTCTTC CASSPWRMGLAVISYNEQFF TRBJ2-1 . TRBD2 TRBV4-3 20
TGTGCCATCAGTGATGGAAGGGGGGCGACCGGGGAGCTGTTTTTT CAISDGRGATGELFF TRBJ2-2 . . TRBV10-3 15
TGTGCCAGCAGCGCGAGGGGCAGGGCTGTGGAGACCCAGTACTTC CASSARGRAVETQYF TRBJ2-5 . . TRBV9 15
TGCGCCAGCACCCACACTAGCGGGGGAGGGTACAATGAGCAGTTCTTC CASTHTSGGGYNEQFF TRBJ2-1 . TRBD2 TRBV5-1 16
TGTGCCAGCAGCAACAGGAATAGGGACTACGAGCAGTACTTC CASSNRNRDYEQYF TRBJ2-7 . . TRBV7-2 14
TGTGCCAGCAGCTTATCCAGCACAGATACGCAGTATTTT CASSLSSTDTQYF TRBJ2-3 . . TRBV13 13
TGCGCCAGCAGCCAGATGACGGGACTAGCGGGATCCACAGATACGCAGTATTTT CASSQMTGLAGSTDTQYF TRBJ2-3 . TRBD2 TRBV4-1 18
TGTGCCAGCAGCTTATCTTTTCGGGAAAATACGCAGTATTTT CASSLSFRENTQYF TRBJ2-3 . . TRBV7-9 14
TGTGCCAGCCGCACAGGCGGAGGGTATGGCTACACCTTC CASRTGGGYGYTF TRBJ1-2 . . TRBV27 13
TGTGCCAGCAGCGTAGTTCCGGGAGAAGGGGAGCAGTACTTC CASSVVPGEGEQYF TRBJ2-7 . . TRBV9 14
TGTGCCATCAGTGGGTCGGGATCCTACGAGCAGTACTTC CAISGSGSYEQYF TRBJ2-7 few . TRBV10-3 13